The rows below give T cell receptor beta chains drawn from one sample of a study of read filtering for tumor transcriptome and immune sequencing. TCRdb processed the reads anew with MiXCR; each CDR3 protein has one entry. This sample has approximately 93,000 distinct CDR3 sequences, with around a fifth found just once. The sequenced material came from a population of CD138-negative cells sorted from bone marrow. These receptors were obtained from a donor aged 40 or over with multiple myeloma. CDR3s include the opening cysteine and the closing phenylalanine or tryptophan. Each record gives: V gene, J gene, D gene, clone size, CDR3 protein, CDR3 DNA. The D gene is left open where the match is weak. Expanded clones are given a class, and other clones once, few, many or no size at all.

TRBV15	TRBJ1-5	NA	many	CATSYGLGNQPQHF	TGTGCCACCAGTTACGGATTAGGCAATCAGCCCCAGCATTTT
TRBV23-1	TRBJ1-1	NA	NA	CAVPGDWNTEAFF	TGCGCCGTTCCAGGGGATTGGAACACTGAAGCTTTCTTT
TRBV5-1	TRBJ2-2	TRBD1	many	CASSSTKDRRNTGELFF	TGCGCCAGCAGCTCTACAAAGGACAGGCGGAACACCGGGGAGCTGTTTTTT
TRBV20-1	TRBJ1-1	NA	many	CSASTNTEAFF	TGCAGTGCCTCTACGAACACTGAAGCTTTCTTT
TRBV18	TRBJ2-3	NA	NA	CASPPVSAGAQDTQYF	TGTGCCAGCCCACCGGTCTCTGCCGGCGCCCAAGATACGCAGTATTTT
TRBV5-1	TRBJ2-7	NA	many	CASSFGTPAGEQYF	TGCGCCAGCAGCTTCGGGACTCCCGCGGGCGAGCAGTACTTC
TRBV20-1	TRBJ2-5	NA	NA	CSARDPRQQETQYF	TGCAGTGCTAGAGACCCCCGGCAGCAAGAGACCCAGTACTTC
TRBV7-9	TRBJ2-1	TRBD1	NA	CASSLGLGTGESNEQFF	TGTGCCAGCAGCTTGGGGCTGGGGACAGGGGAGTCCAATGAGCAGTTCTTC
TRBV29-1	TRBJ2-3	NA	many	CSVGRADSTDTQYF	TGCAGCGTTGGAAGAGCGGATAGCACAGATACGCAGTATTTT
TRBV20-1	TRBJ2-7	TRBD2	many	CSARAGTSRYEQYF	TGCAGTGCTAGAGCCGGGACTAGCCGCTACGAGCAGTACTTC
TRBV29-1	TRBJ2-2	NA	many	CSGGQVTGELFF	TGCAGCGGCGGACAAGTGACCGGGGAGCTGTTTTTT
TRBV2	TRBJ1-1	NA	many	CASSLRRQTEAFF	TGTGCCAGCAGTCTGAGGCGGCAAACTGAAGCTTTCTTT
TRBV19	TRBJ2-1	TRBD2	many	CASSTGLAGGQVF	TGTGCCAGTAGTACCGGACTAGCGGGGGGGCAGGTCTTC
TRBV28	TRBJ1-1	TRBD1	NA	CASSLRQGALNTEAFF	TGTGCCAGCAGTTTAAGACAGGGGGCCTTGAACACTGAAGCTTTCTTT
TRBV9	TRBJ2-1	TRBD2	many	CASSVDGGGAGNEQFF	TGTGCCAGCAGCGTAGACGGCGGGGGGGCAGGGAATGAGCAGTTCTTC
TRBV29-1	TRBJ2-3	TRBD1	NA	CSVEDPDRGLADTQYF	TGCAGCGTTGAAGACCCGGACAGGGGGCTTGCAGATACGCAGTATTTT
TRBV28	TRBJ2-1	TRBD2	few	CASRAGTRMNEQFF	TGTGCCAGCAGGGCCGGGACTAGGATGAATGAGCAGTTCTTC
TRBV19	TRBJ1-2	TRBD1	many	CASSGQGASHRYGYTF	TGTGCCAGTAGTGGACAGGGGGCTTCTCACCGCTATGGCTACACCTTC
TRBV21-1	TRBJ2-4	NA	NA	CASSKGFGASGAKIIQYF	TGTGCCAGCAGCAAAGGGTTTGGGGCATCGGGGGCCAAAATCATTCAGTACTTC
TRBV5-6	TRBJ1-4	TRBD1	NA	CVSSGYGTVYEKLFF	TGTGTCAGCAGCGGATACGGGACAGTCTATGAAAAACTGTTTTTT
TRBV14	TRBJ2-5	NA	many	CASSPRDRETQYF	TGTGCCAGCAGCCCCCGGGACCGAGAGACCCAGTACTTC
TRBV29-1	TRBJ1-1	NA	few	CSGTIGFANTEAFF	TGCAGCGGGACCATCGGGTTTGCGAACACTGAAGCTTTCTTT
TRBV28	TRBJ2-1	NA	many	CASRRRNNEQFF	TGTGCCAGCAGGAGACGGAACAATGAGCAGTTCTTC
TRBV28	TRBJ1-5	NA	few	CASTPKVVGQPQHF	TGTGCCAGCACCCCTAAGGTAGTCGGTCAGCCCCAGCATTTT
TRBV5-1	TRBJ2-3	NA	many	CASSLWREYTDTQYF	TGCGCCAGCAGCTTGTGGCGGGAATACACAGATACGCAGTATTTT
TRBV2	TRBJ2-5	TRBD2	NA	CASRGGPGLETQYF	TGTGCCAGCCGCGGGGGGCCTGGGTTGGAGACCCAGTACTTC
TRBV13	TRBJ2-3	TRBD2	many	CASSLEALSGGRTDTQYF	TGTGCCAGCAGCTTAGAGGCCCTAAGCGGGGGCAGGACAGATACGCAGTATTTT
TRBV20-1	TRBJ2-3	NA	many	CSGGSSTDTQYF	TGCAGTGGGGGTTCTAGCACAGATACGCAGTATTTT
TRBV5-1	TRBJ2-5	TRBD2	many	CASSPGTSGGAETQYF	TGCGCCAGCAGCCCAGGGACTAGCGGGGGGGCAGAGACCCAGTACTTC
TRBV3-1	TRBJ2-1	TRBD2	NA	CASSLRLAGYEQFF	TGTGCCAGCAGCTTAAGACTAGCAGGTTATGAGCAGTTCTTC